This T cell receptor beta chain was sequenced for a study of T-cell memory formation after mild COVID-19. MiXCR, applied by TCRdb to the 5' RACE reads, yields one record per CDR3 protein. Counted here are a few hundred thousand distinct CDR3 sequences, approximately 20% occurring once; the ten biggest clones make up roughly 21%. The V and J ends lost 1 base and 2 bases respectively, with 9 bases between them. The CDR3 loop spans 15 amino acids. Germline CDR1 is LNHNV and CDR2 is YYDKDF (reference sequence). This clonotype came up a few times. This sequence joins TRBV15 and TRBJ1-3; D is undetermined. This clonotype originated in a young man who had mild COVID-19 (a few samples of this study predate the infection). Cell type and time point are not known. The sequenced sample was PBMCs or a T cell subset sorted from them (not recorded which). In DNA, the CDR3 is TGTGCCACCAGCAGAGCCGCGGCAGCTGGAAACACCATATATTTT. Its protein is CATSRAAAAGNTIYF.